These T cell receptor beta chains were read from a single sample in a study of blood T cell repertoires in COVID-19. Data came from immunoSEQ multiplex PCR; TCRdb stores just in-frame clones and leaves some out. The sample gives roughly 300,000 clones, 80% to 85% of which show up once; 2.5% to 3.5% is in the top ten. Sequenced sample: peripheral blood. Receptors originate from a woman aged 60-75 years with active or convalescent COVID-19. The CDR3 runs from the conserved cysteine through the conserved F or W. D genes are given only for firm matches. Some rows have no size entry. The others give once, few or many, or a class for an expanded clone.

>.|TRBJ1-5|.|TRBV10-1
TGCGCCAGCAATCACAGGGAGTTGCGGCAGCCCCAGCATTTT
CASNHRELRQPQHF
>TRBD1|TRBJ2-7|.|TRBV5-1
TGCGCCAGCAGCGGAGGGACAGGGCGTCCCCCCGAGCAGTACTTC
CASSGGTGRPPEQYF
>TRBD1|TRBJ2-3|.|TRBV5-1
TGCGCCAGCAGCTTGAACAGGGGAACAGATACGCAGTATTTT
CASSLNRGTDTQYF
>.|TRBJ2-7|.|TRBV6-1
TGTGCCAGCAGTGAAGTAGACAGCGCGGCCTACGAGCAGTACTTC
CASSEVDSAAYEQYF
>.|TRBJ2-5|.|TRBV9
TGTGCCAGCAGCGACCGCAGGGGTTCCCAAGAGACCCAGTACTTC
CASSDRRGSQETQYF
>TRBD2|TRBJ2-1|.|TRBV5-1
TGCGCCAGCAGCTTGGTCCCCGGGGGGGCCATCGAGAATGAGCAGTTCTTC
CASSLVPGGAIENEQFF
>TRBD2|TRBJ2-7|once|TRBV7-2
TGTGCCAGCAGCTTAGAGCTAGCGGGGGGCACCGACGAGCAGTACTTC
CASSLELAGGTDEQYF
>TRBD1|TRBJ2-7|few|TRBV2
TGTGCCAGCAGTCCACGAGGGGGCTTTTACGAGCAGTACTTC
CASSPRGGFYEQYF
>TRBD2|TRBJ2-1|.|TRBV3-1/TRBV3-2
TGTGCCAGCAGCCAAGAGCGGGGGGGCCCCTACAATGAGCAGTTCTTC
CASSQERGGPYNEQFF
>.|TRBJ1-6|.|TRBV19
TGTGCCAGTAGTATAGGGGGCTGGATGGGTTCACCCCTCCACTTT
CASSIGGWMGSPLHF
>.|TRBJ2-7|few|TRBV5-1
TGCGCCAGCAGCCTGGGCGGAGCGTGGTACGAGCAGTACTTC
CASSLGGAWYEQYF
>.|TRBJ1-1|.|TRBV10-3
TGTGCCATCAGTGATGCAGGGGTGGGGAATGGGAACACTGAAGCTTTCTTT
CAISDAGVGNGNTEAFF
>TRBD1|TRBJ1-6|.|TRBV2
TGTGCCAGCAGTACAGGGGATTTGACACCCCTCCACTTT
CASSTGDLTPLHF
>.|TRBJ2-7|.|TRBV12-5
TGTGCTAGTGGTTTGGCCCGAACTGTAACAGGGCGCTACGAGCAGTACTTC
CASGLARTVTGRYEQYF
>.|TRBJ1-2|once|TRBV9
TGTGCCAGCAGCTTGCAGGGTTTGGATGGCTACACCTTC
CASSLQGLDGYTF
>TRBD2|TRBJ2-7|.|TRBV6-2/TRBV6-3
TGTGCCAGCAGTTACCCCGTCGGACTAGTACGCGAGCAGTACTTC
CASSYPVGLVREQYF
>TRBD1|TRBJ1-2|.|TRBV19
TGTGCCAGTAGTATACAGGGGGCCTATGGCTACACCTTC
CASSIQGAYGYTF
>.|TRBJ1-6|.|TRBV19
TGTGCCAGTAGTATGATGGTGCCGAGCTCCTATAATTCACCCCTCCACTTT
CASSMMVPSSYNSPLHF
>.|TRBJ2-3|.|TRBV9
TGTGCCAGCAGCGACCGGGACTTAACACCTACAGATACGCAGTATTTT
CASSDRDLTPTDTQYF
>.|TRBJ1-4|.|TRBV7-2
TGTGCCAGCAGACTAGGGAGGCTTAATGAAAAACTGTTTTTT
CASRLGRLNEKLFF
>TRBD2|TRBJ2-7|.|TRBV4-1
TGCGCCAGCAGCCAAGAAACTAGCGGGGGGAAAGTCTACGAGCAGTACTTC
CASSQETSGGKVYEQYF
>.|TRBJ2-3|.|TRBV7-3
TGTGCCAGCAGCTTAGGGAATAGCGGAGATACGCAGTATTTT
CASSLGNSGDTQYF
>TRBD1|TRBJ1-5|.|TRBV5-1
TGCGCCAGCAGCCCCGGGACAGGGCTGTACAATAGCAATCAGCCCCAGCATTTT
CASSPGTGLYNSNQPQHF
>TRBD1|TRBJ1-1|.|TRBV19
TGTGCCAGTATCACTTCCTACAGGGGGGTGGCTTTCTTT
CASITSYRGVAFF
>.|TRBJ2-2|.|TRBV3-1/TRBV3-2
TGTGCCAGCAGCTCAGGCCCCAACACCGGGGAGCTGTTTTTT
CASSSGPNTGELFF